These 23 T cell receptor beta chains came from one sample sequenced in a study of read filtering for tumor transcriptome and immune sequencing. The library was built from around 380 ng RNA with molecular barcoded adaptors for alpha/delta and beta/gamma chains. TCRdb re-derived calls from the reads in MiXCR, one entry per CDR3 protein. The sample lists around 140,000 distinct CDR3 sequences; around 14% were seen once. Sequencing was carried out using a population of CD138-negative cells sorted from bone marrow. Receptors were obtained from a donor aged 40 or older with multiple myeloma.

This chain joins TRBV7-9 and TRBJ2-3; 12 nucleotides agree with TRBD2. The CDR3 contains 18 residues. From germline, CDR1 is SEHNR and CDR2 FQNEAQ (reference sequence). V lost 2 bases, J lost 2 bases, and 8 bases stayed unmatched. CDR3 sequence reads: CASSLSAGLAGHTDTQYF. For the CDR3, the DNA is TGTGCCAGCAGCTTATCCGCCGGACTAGCGGGACACACAGATACGCAGTATTTT.

The CDR3 sequence is CSAIGGLGTDTQYF. In DNA form, the CDR3 reads TGCAGTGCTATAGGGGGCTTGGGCACAGATACGCAGTATTTT. The chain employs TRBV20-1 and TRBJ2-3; 7 positions match TRBD1. There are 14 residues in the CDR3. J gave up 1 base and V 4 bases, and 5 bases lay outside the gene matches. Germline V gives CDR1 DFQATT, CDR2 SNEGSKA (reference sequence).

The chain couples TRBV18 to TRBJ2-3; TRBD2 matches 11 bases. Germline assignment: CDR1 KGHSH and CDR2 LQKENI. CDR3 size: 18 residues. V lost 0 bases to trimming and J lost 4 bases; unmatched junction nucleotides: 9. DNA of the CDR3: TGTGCCAGCTCACCACCAAGACTAGCGGGAAGAAAACCAGATACGCAGTATTTT. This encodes CASSPPRLAGRKPDTQYF.

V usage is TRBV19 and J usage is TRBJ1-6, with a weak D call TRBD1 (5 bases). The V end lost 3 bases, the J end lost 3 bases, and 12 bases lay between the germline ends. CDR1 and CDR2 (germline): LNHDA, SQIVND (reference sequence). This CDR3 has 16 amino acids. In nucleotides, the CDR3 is TGTGCCAGTAGTATGCGGGGGTCCCTCTATAATTCACCCCTCCACTTT. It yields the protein CASSMRGSLYNSPLHF.

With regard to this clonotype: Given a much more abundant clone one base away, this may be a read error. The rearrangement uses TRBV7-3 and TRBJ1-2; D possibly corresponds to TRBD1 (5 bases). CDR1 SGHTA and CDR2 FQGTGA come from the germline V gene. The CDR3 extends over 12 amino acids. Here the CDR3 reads CASSPRGYGYAF. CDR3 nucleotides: TGTGCCAGCAGCCCAAGGGGCTATGGCTACGCCTTC.

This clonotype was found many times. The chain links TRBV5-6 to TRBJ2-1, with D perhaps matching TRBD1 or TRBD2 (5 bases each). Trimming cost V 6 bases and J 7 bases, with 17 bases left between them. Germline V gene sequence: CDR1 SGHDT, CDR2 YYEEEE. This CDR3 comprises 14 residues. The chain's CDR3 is CASTLLGEGNEQFF. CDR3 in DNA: TGTGCCAGCACCCTGTTGGGAGAGGGGAATGAGCAGTTCTTC.

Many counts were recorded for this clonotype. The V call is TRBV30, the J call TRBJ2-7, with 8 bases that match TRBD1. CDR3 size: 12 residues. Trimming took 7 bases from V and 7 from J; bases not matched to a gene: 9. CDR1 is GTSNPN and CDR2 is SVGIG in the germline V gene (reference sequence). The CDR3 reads CASYQGAGEQYF. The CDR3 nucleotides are TGTGCCTCCTATCAGGGGGCAGGGGAGCAGTACTTC. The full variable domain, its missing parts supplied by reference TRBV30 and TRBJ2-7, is SQTIHQWPATLVQPVGSPLSLECTVEGTSNPNLYWYRQAAGRGLQLLFYSVGIGQISSEVPQNLSASRPQDRQFILSSKKLLLSDSGFYLCASYQGAGEQYFGPGTRLTVT.

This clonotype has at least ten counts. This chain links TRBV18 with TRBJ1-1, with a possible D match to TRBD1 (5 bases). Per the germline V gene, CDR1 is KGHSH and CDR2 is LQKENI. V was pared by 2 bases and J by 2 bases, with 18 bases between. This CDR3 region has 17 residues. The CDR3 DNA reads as TGTGCCAGCTCACCAAGAGGGACCAAGTGGGAAAACACTGAAGCTTTCTTT. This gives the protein CASSPRGTKWENTEAFF.

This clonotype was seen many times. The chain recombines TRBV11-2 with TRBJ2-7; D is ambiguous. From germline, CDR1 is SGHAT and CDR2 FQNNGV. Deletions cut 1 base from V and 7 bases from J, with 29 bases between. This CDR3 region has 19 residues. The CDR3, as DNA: TGTGCCAGCAGCTTAGGGAACCTGGGAAGGCAGTCCCTTGTTGTTGAGCAGTACTTC. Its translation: CASSLGNLGRQSLVVEQYF.

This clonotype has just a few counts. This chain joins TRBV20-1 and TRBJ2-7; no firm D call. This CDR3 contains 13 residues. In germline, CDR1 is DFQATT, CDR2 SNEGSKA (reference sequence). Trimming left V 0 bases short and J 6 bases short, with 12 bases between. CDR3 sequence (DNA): TGCAGTGCTAGAGATTCTAGATCTTGCGAGCAGTACTTC. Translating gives CSARDSRSCEQYF.

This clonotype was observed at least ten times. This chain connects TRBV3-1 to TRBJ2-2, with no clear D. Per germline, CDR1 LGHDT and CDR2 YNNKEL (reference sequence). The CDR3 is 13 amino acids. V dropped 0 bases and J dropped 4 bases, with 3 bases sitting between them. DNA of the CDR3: TGTGCCAGCAGCCAAGATTTCACCGGGGAGCTGTTTTTT. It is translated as CASSQDFTGELFF. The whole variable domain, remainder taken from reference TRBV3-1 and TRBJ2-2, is DTAVSQTPKYLVTQMGNDKSIKCEQNLGHDTMYWYKQDSKKFLKIMFSYNNKELIINETVPNRFSPKSPDKAHLNLHINSLELGDSAVYFCASSQDFTGELFFGEGSRLTVL.

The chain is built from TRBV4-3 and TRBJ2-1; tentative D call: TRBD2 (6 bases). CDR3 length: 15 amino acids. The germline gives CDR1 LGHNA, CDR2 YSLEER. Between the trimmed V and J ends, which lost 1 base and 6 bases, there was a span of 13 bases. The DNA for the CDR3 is TGCGCCAGCAGCCAAGGGCTAACGGGAGCCAATGAGCAGTTCTTC. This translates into CASSQGLTGANEQFF.

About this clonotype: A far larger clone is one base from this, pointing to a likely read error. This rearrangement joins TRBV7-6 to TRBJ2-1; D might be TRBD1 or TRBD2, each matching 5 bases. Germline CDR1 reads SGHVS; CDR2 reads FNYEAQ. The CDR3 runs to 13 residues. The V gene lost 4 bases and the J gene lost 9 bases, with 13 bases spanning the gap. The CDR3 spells CASSYRGPGEQFF. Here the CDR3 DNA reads TGTGCCAGCAGCTACCGGGGACCGGGTGAGCAGTTCTTC.

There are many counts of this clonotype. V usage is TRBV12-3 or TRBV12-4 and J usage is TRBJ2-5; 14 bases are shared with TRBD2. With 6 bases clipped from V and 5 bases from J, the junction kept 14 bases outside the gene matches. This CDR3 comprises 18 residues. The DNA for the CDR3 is TGTGCCAGCAGCTCGACTAGCGGGAGGGCCAGTAGTCGGGAGACCCAGTACTTC. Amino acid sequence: CASSSTSGRASSRETQYF.

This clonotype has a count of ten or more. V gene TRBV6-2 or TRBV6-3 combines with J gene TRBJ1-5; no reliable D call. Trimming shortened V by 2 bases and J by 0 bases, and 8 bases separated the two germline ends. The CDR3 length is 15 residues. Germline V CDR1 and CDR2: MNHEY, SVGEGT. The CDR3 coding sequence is TGTGCCAGCAGTTACCTACGTTATAGCAATCAGCCCCAGCATTTT. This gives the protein CASSYLRYSNQPQHF.

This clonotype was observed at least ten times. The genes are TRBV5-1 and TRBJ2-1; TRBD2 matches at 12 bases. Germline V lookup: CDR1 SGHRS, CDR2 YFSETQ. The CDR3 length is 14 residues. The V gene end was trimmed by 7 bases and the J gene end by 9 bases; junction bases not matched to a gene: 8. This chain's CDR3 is CASRLTSGSPEQFF. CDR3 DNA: TGCGCCAGCCGATTGACTAGCGGGAGCCCTGAGCAGTTCTTC.

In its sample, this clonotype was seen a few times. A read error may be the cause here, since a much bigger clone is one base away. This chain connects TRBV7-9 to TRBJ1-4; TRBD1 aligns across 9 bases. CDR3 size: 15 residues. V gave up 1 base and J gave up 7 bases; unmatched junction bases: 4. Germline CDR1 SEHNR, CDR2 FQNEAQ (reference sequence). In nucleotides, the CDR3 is TGTGCCAGCAGCTTAGGAAACAGGGGGCGTGAAAAACTGTTTTTT. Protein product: CASSLGNRGREKLFF.

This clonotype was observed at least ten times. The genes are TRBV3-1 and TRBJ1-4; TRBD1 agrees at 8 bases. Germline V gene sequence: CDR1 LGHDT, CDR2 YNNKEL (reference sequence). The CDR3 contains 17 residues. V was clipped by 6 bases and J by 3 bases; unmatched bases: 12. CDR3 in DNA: TGTGCCAGCAGATCGGACAGGGAAGGTCGAGCTAATGAAAAACTGTTTTTT. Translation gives CASRSDREGRANEKLFF.

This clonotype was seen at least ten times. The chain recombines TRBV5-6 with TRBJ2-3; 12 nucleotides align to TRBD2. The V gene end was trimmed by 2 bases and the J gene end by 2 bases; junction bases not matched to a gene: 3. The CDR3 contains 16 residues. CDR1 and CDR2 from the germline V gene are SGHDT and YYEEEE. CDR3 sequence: CASSFRTSGITDTQYF. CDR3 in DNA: TGTGCCAGCAGCTTCAGGACTAGCGGGATCACAGATACGCAGTATTTT.

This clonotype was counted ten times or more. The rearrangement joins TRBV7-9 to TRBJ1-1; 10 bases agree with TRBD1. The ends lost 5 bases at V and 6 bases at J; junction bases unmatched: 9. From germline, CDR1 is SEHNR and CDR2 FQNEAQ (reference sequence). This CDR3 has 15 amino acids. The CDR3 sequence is CASSRTGGGRPEAFF. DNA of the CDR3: TGTGCCAGCAGCCGGACAGGGGGGGGAAGGCCTGAAGCTTTCTTT.

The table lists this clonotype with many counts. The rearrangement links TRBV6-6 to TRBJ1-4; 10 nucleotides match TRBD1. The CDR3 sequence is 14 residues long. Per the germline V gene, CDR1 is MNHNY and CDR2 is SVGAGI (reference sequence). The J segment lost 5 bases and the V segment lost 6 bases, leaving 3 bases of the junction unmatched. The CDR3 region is CASSSGQGNEKLFF. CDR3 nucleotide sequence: TGTGCCAGCAGCTCGGGACAGGGGAATGAAAAACTGTTTTTT.

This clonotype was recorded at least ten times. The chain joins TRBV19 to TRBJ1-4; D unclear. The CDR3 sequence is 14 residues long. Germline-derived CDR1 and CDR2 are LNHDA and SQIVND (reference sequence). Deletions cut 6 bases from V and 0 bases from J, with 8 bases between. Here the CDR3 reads CASSPVATNEKLFF. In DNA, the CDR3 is TGTGCCAGTAGCCCTGTAGCAACTAATGAAAAACTGTTTTTT.

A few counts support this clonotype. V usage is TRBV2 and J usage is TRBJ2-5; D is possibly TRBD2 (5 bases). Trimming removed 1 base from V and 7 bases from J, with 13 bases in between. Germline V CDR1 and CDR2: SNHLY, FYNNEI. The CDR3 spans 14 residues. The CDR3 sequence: CASSEVRTLGTQYF. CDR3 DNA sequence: TGTGCCAGCAGTGAAGTCCGGACTCTTGGGACCCAGTACTTC.